One and the same sample provided the 4 T cell receptor beta chains below, sequenced in a study of blood T cell repertoires in COVID-19. Libraries were prepared by immunoSEQ multiplex PCR; TCRdb keeps only in-frame clonotypes and omits some of them. The table lists 400,000 to 500,000 clones, 70% to 90% of them singletons. Sequencing was performed on PBMCs or T cells enriched from blood (not recorded which). These receptor sequences come from a woman in her late teens or twenties who had been exposed to COVID-19.

This clone was detected only once. This CDR3 is CASSLAGRTTEAFF. CDR3 in DNA: TGTGCCAGCAGCTTAGCGGGGAGGACCACTGAAGCTTTCTTT. This chain connects TRBV7-3 to TRBJ1-1, with D hard to call. Per germline, CDR1 SGHTA and CDR2 FQGTGA. The CDR3 runs to 14 residues. The V end was cut by 2 bases, the J end by 4 bases, with 11 bases between. Using reference TRBV7-3 and TRBJ1-1 for the parts outside the CDR3, the full variable domain is GAGVSQTPSNKVTEKGKYVELRCDPISGHTALYWYRQSLGQGPEFLIYFQGTGAADDSGLPNDRFFAVRPEGSVSTLKIQRTERGDSAVYLCASSLAGRTTEAFFGQGTRLTVV.

The sample holds one count of this clone. V is TRBV29-1 and J is TRBJ2-2, with 9 bases identical to TRBD1. The V gene's germline CDR1 is SQVTM and CDR2 ANQGSEA. The CDR3 runs to 13 residues. J lost 7 bases, V lost 6 bases, and 6 bases had no gene match. CDR3 in amino acids: CSVEQGADGELFF. CDR3 sequence (DNA): TGCAGCGTAGAACAGGGGGCGGACGGGGAGCTGTTTTTT.

This chain joins TRBV4-3 and TRBJ2-7, with D perhaps matching TRBD1 (6 bases). V was shortened by 1 base and J by 6 bases, with 13 bases between the two germline ends. Germline-derived CDR1 and CDR2 are LGHNA and YSLEER. The CDR3 contains 14 residues. This CDR3 is CASSQGAGASEQYF. The DNA of the CDR3 is TGCGCCAGCAGCCAAGGAGCAGGGGCGTCCGAGCAGTACTTC.

This clone is a singleton in its sample. The sample contains more than one DNA sequence encoding this CDR3. The chain recombines TRBV28 with TRBJ2-5; D possibly corresponds to TRBD2 (6 bases). Trimming left V 6 bases short and J 3 bases short, with 11 bases between. The CDR3 spans 13 residues. Germline values: CDR1 MDHEN, CDR2 SYDVKM. The CDR3 DNA reads as TGTGCCAGCAGCCTTGGCGGGGAAGAGACCCAGTACTTC. Translation: CASSLGGEETQYF.